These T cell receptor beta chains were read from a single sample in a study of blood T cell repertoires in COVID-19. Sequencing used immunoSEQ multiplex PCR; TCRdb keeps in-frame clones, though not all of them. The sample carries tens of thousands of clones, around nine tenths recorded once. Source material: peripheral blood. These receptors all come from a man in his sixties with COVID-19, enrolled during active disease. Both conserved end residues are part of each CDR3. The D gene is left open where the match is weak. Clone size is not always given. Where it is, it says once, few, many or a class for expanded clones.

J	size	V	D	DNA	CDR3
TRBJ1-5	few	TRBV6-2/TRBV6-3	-	TGTGCCAGCAGTTTAGGGGTATCCAGCAATCAGCCCCAGCATTTT	CASSLGVSSNQPQHF
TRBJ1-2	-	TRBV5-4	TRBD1	TGTGCCAGCAGCCCGAGGACAGGAGCACCTTATGGCTACACCTTC	CASSPRTGAPYGYTF
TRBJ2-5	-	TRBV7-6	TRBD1	TGTGCCAGCAGCAAACAACAGGGGATGGGCGAGGAGACCCAGTACTTC	CASSKQQGMGEETQYF
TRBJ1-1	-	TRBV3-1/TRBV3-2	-	TGTGCCAGCAGCCGGGACACTTACACTGAAGCTTTCTTT	CASSRDTYTEAFF
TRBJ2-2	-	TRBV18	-	TGTGCCAGCTCACCCTCCATAGGGGTCGGGGAGCTGTTTTTT	CASSPSIGVGELFF
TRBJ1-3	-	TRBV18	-	TGTGCCAGCTCACCCTTCCCGGGACAATCAGTGATCGACACCATATATTTT	CASSPFPGQSVIDTIYF
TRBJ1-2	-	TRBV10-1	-	TGCGCCAGCACGACAACTAACTATGGCTACACCTTC	CASTTTNYGYTF
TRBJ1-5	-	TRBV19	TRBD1	TGTGCCAGTAGCATGACAGGGCAAAATCAGCCCCAGCATTTT	CASSMTGQNQPQHF
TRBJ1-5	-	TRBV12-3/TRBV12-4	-	TGTGCCAGCAGTTTCGACGCAGGACAGCCCCAGCATTTT	CASSFDAGQPQHF
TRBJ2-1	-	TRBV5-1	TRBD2	TGCGCCAGCAGCCCGGGACTAGCGGGAGGGTACAATGAGCAGTTCTTC	CASSPGLAGGYNEQFF
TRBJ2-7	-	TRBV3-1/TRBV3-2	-	TGTGCCAGCAGCCAAGACAGGGGCTACGAGCAGTACTTC	CASSQDRGYEQYF
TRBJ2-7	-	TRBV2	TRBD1	TGTGCCAGCAATTCGGACAGGTCGTCCTACGAGCAGTACTTC	CASNSDRSSYEQYF
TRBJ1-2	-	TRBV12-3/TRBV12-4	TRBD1	TGTGCCAGCAGTTGGGACAGGGAGGACGGCTACACCTTC	CASSWDREDGYTF
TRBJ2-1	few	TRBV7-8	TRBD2	TGTGCCAGCAGCTTCAAGCGGGAGCTCTGGAATGAGCAGTTCTTC	CASSFKRELWNEQFF
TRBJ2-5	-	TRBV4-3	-	TGCGCCAGCAGCCAGGATATAGCTTATCAAGAGACCCAGTACTTC	CASSQDIAYQETQYF
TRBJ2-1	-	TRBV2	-	TGTGCCAGCAGCACAGGGAATTCTAATGAGCAGTTCTTC	CASSTGNSNEQFF
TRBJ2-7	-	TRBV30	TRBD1	TGTGCCTGCGGACAGGGGGCGCCCCCCTACGAGCAGTACTTC	CACGQGAPPYEQYF
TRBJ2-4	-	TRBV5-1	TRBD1	TGCGCCAGCAGTCTGGGACAGGGAAACATTCAGTACTTC	CASSLGQGNIQYF
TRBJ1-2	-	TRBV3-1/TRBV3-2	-	TGTGCCAGCAGCCAAGACGTGGGAGGGGCTGGCTACACCTTC	CASSQDVGGAGYTF
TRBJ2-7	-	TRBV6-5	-	TGTGCCAGCAGTTATCGACCGGACAGTTCCTACGAGCAGTACTTC	CASSYRPDSSYEQYF
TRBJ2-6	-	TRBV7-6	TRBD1	TGTGCCAGCAGCCGAGAGTGGGGACAGCCCTCTGGGGCCAACGTCCTGACTTTC	CASSREWGQPSGANVLTF
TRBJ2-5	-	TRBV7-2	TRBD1	TGTGCCAGCAGCCCCCCCGGACAGGGTGGCGAGACCCAGTACTTC	CASSPPGQGGETQYF
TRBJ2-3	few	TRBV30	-	TGTGCCTGGAGTCTGGGGGGAAGACAAGATACGCAGTATTTT	CAWSLGGRQDTQYF